This T cell receptor (beta chain) appears in the sequencing data of a study of cytomegalovirus exposure and HLA in healthy donors. Study results and caveats: In vitro work confirmed that three CMV-associated chains recognize CMV antigens. The study found most TCR sequences rare, yet found some public TCRs in many donors. Some TCR beta chains (164 of them) were listed as cytomegalovirus-associated.

Method: immunoSEQ multiplex PCR; TCRdb's copy keeps in-frame clones and lacks some. This table holds about 130,000 clones, just under 95% found once. Worth noting for this clone: The antigen remains unidentified.

J lost 1 base, V lost 8 bases, and 10 bases had no gene match. CDR1 MNHEY and CDR2 SMNVEV come from the germline V gene (reference sequence). This CDR3 has 16 residues. This sequence originates from a woman under 30 in good health and CMV-seronegative. The sample consisted of PBMCs. The V gene is TRBV27, the J gene TRBJ2-7; the match to TRBD1 covers 11 bases. CDR3 sequence: CASLGQGATGSYEQYF. In nucleotides, the CDR3 is TGTGCCAGCCTAGGACAGGGGGCCACCGGGTCCTACGAGCAGTACTTC.